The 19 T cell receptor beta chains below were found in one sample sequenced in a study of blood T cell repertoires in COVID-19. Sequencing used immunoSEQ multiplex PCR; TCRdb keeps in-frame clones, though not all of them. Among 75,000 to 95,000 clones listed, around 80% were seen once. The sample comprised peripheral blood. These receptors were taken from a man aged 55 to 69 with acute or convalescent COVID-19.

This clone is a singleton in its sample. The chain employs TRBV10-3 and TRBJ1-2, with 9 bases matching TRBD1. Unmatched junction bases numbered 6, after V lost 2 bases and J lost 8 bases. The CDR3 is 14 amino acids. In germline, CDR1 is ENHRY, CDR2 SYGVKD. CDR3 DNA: TGTGCCATCAGTGAGACGGACAGGGGTAGCGGCTACACCTTC. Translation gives CAISETDRGSGYTF.

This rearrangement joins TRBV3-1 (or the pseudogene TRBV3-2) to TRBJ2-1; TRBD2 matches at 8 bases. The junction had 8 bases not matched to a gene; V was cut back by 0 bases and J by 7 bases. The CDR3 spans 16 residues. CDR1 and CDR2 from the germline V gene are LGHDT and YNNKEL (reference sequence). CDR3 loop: CASSQELAGRSNEQFF. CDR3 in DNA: TGTGCCAGCAGCCAAGAATTAGCGGGGAGGTCAAATGAGCAGTTCTTC.

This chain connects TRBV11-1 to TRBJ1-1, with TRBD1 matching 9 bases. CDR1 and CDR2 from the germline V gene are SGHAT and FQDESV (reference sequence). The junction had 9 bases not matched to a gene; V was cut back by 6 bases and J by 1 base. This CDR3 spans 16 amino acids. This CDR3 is CASSQQQGAWNTEAFF. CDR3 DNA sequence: TGTGCCAGCAGTCAACAACAGGGGGCATGGAACACTGAAGCTTTCTTT.

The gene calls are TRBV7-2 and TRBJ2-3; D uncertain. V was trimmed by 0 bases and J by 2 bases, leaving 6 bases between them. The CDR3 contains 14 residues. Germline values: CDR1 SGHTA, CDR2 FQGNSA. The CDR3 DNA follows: TGTGCCAGCAGCTTAGCTTCCTCCACAGATACGCAGTATTTT. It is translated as CASSLASSTDTQYF. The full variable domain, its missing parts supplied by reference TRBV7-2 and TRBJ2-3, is GAGVSQSPSNKVTEKGKDVELRCDPISGHTALYWYRQSLGQGLEFLIYFQGNSAPDKSGLPSDRFSAERTGGSVSTLTIQRTQQEDSAVYLCASSLASSTDTQYFGPGTRLTVL.

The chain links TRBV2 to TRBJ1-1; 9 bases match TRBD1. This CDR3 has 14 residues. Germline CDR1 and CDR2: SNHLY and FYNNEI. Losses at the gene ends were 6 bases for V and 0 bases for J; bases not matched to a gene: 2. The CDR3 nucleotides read TGTGCCAGCAGACACAGGGGGCTGAACACTGAAGCTTTCTTT. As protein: CASRHRGLNTEAFF.

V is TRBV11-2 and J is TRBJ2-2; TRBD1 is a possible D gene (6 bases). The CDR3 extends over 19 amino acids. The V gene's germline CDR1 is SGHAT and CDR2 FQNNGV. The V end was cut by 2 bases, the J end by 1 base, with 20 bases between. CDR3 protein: CASSLFSFGTLMNTGELFF. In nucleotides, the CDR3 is TGTGCCAGCAGCTTATTTTCCTTTGGGACACTAATGAACACCGGGGAGCTGTTTTTT.

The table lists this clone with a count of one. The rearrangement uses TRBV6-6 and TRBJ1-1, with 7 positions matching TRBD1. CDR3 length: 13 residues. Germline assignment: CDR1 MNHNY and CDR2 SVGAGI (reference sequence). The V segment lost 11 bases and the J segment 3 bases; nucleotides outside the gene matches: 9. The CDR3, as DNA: TGTGCCCTTCGACAGGGCGGGGACACTGAAGCTTTCTTT. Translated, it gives CALRQGGDTEAFF.

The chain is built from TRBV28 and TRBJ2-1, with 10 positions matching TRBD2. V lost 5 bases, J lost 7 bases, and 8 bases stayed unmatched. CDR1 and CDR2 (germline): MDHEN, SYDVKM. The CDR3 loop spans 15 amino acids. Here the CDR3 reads CASSPVLAGRNEQFF. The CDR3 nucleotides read TGTGCCAGCAGTCCCGTACTAGCGGGAAGGAATGAGCAGTTCTTC.

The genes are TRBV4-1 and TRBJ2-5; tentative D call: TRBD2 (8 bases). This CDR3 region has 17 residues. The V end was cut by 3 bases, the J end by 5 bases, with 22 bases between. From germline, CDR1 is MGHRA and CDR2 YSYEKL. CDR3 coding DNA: TGCGCCAGCAGCCAGTATAGCGGGGCCCCAGGGGGGGAGACCCAGTACTTC. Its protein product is CASSQYSGAPGGETQYF.

The CDR3 DNA follows: TGCAGCGCGACCCGGACAGGGGTCACAGATACGCAGTATTTT. Translated: CSATRTGVTDTQYF. The V gene is TRBV29-1, the J gene TRBJ2-3; 9 nucleotides line up with TRBD1. The CDR3 contains 14 residues. Trimming cost V 7 bases and J 2 bases; bases outside gene matches: 7. Germline V lookup: CDR1 SQVTM, CDR2 ANQGSEA.

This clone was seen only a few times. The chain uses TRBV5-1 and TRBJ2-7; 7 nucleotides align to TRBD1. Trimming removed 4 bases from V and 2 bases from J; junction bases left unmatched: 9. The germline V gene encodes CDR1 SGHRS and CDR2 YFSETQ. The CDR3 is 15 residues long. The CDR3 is CASSPRTGFTYEQYF. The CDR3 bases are TGCGCCAGCAGCCCCCGGACAGGTTTTACCTACGAGCAGTACTTC.

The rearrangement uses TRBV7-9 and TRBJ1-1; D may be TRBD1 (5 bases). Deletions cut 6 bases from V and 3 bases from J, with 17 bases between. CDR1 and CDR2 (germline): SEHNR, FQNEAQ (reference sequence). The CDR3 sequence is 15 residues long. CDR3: CASSRTQGMDTEAFF. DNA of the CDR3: TGTGCCAGCAGTCGGACGCAGGGTATGGACACTGAAGCTTTCTTT.

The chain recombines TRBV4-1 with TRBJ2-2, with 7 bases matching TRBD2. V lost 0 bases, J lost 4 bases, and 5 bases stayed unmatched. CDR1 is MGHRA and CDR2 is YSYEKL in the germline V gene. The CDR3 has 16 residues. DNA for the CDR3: TGCGCCAGCAGCCAAGATATCACTAGCGTCACCGGGGAGCTGTTTTTT. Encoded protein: CASSQDITSVTGELFF.

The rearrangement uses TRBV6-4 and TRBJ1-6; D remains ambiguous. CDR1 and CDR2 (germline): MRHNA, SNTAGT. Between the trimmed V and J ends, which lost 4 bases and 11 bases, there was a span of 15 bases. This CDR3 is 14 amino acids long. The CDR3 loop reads CASSVEGSSAPLHF. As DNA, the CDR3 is TGTGCCAGCAGTGTCGAGGGTTCCTCTGCACCCCTCCACTTT.

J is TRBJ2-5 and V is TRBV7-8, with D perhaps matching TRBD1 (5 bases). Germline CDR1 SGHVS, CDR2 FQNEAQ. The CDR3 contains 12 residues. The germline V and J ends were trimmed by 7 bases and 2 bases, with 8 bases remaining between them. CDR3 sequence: CASTDRQETQYF. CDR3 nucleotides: TGTGCCAGCACTGACAGACAAGAGACCCAGTACTTC.

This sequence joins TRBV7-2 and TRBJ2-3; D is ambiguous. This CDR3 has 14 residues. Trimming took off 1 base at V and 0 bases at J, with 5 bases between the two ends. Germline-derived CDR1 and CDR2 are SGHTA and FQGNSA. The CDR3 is CASSLVTSTDTQYF. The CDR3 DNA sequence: TGTGCCAGCAGCTTAGTAACAAGCACAGATACGCAGTATTTT.

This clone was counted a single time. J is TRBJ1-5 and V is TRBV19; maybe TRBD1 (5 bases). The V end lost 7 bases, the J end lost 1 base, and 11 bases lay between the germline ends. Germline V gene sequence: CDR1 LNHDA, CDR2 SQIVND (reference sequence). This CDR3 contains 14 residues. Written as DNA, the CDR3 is TGTGCCAGTAAAAACGGGGGGAGCAATCAGCCCCAGCATTTT. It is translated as CASKNGGSNQPQHF. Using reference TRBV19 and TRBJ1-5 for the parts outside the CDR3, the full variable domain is DGGITQSPKYLFRKEGQNVTLSCEQNLNHDAMYWYRQDPGQGLRLIYYSQIVNDFQKGDIAEGYSVSREKKESFPLTVTSAQKNPTAFYLCASKNGGSNQPQHFGDGTRLSIL.

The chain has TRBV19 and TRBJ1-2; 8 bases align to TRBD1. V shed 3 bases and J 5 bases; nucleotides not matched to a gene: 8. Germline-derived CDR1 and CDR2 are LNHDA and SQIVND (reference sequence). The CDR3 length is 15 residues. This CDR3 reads CASSITGGGLYGYTF. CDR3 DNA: TGTGCCAGTAGTATCACAGGGGGAGGGCTTTATGGCTACACCTTC.

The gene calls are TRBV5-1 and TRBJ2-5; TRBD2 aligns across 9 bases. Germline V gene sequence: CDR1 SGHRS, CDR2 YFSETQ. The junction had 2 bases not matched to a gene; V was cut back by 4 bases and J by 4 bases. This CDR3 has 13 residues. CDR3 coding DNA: TGCGCCAGCAGCCTAGCGGGGAGAGAGACCCAGTACTTC. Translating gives CASSLAGRETQYF. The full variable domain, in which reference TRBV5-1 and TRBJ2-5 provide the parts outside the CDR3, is KAGVTQTPRYLIKTRGQQVTLSCSPISGHRSVSWYQQTPGQGLQFLFEYFSETQRNKGNFPGRFSGRQFSNSRSEMNVSTLELGDSALYLCASSLAGRETQYFGPGTRLLVL.